The 19 T cell receptor beta chains given below trace back to one sample, sequenced in a study of neoadjuvant anti-PD-1 for oral cavity cancer. The assay was immunoSEQ multiplex PCR, and TCRdb's table has in-frame clones only and misses some. Of 14,000 to 15,000 clones in the sample, approximately 40% were seen once. Time point meaning: after neoadjuvant nivolumab, at surgical resection. The sample here was tumor tissue, taken after nivolumab (anti-PD-1) treatment. Receptor source: a person aged 35 to 85 with oral cavity squamous cell carcinoma.

This clone was counted between two and nine times. The chain is built from TRBV19 and TRBJ2-1; perhaps TRBD1 as D (5 bases). Deletions cut 3 bases from V and 8 bases from J, with 11 bases between. The CDR3 spans 13 residues. CDR1 is LNHDA and CDR2 is SQIVND in the germline V gene (reference sequence). This chain's CDR3 is CASSIGRVDEQFF. The CDR3 DNA sequence: TGTGCCAGTAGTATTGGCAGGGTGGATGAGCAGTTCTTC.

The genes are TRBV5-4 and TRBJ2-1, with 8 bases aligning to TRBD1. CDR1 is SGHNT and CDR2 is YYREEE in the germline V gene (reference sequence). CDR3 length equals 15 residues. The J segment lost 4 bases and the V segment lost 0 bases, leaving 3 bases of the junction unmatched. The DNA for the CDR3 is TGTGCCAGCAGCTTGGGGACAGGGTCTTACAATGAGCAGTTCTTC. This translates into CASSLGTGSYNEQFF.

In its sample, this clone was seen a few times. The V and J genes are TRBV11-2 and TRBJ1-2; weak D call: TRBD1 (5 bases). This CDR3 is 14 amino acids long. Germline CDR1 and CDR2: SGHAT and FQNNGV. The V gene lost 2 bases and the J gene lost 5 bases, with 12 bases spanning the gap. The chain's CDR3 is CASSLRRRGYGYTF. The CDR3 DNA is TGTGCCAGCAGCTTAAGACGAAGGGGATATGGCTACACCTTC.

This sequence joins TRBV2 and TRBJ2-2; D remains ambiguous. Germline CDR1 reads SNHLY; CDR2 reads FYNNEI. The V and J ends lost 1 base and 7 bases respectively, with 16 bases between them. The CDR3 length is 16 residues. The CDR3 spells CASSEDSRVLGGELFF. Written as DNA, the CDR3 is TGTGCCAGCAGTGAAGATTCCCGGGTCCTAGGCGGGGAGCTGTTTTTT.

Only a few counts were recorded for this clone. The rearrangement uses TRBV4-1 and TRBJ2-2; D call uncertain. CDR1 and CDR2 (germline): MGHRA, YSYEKL. This CDR3 is built from 14 residues. V lost 2 bases and J 3 bases, leaving 7 bases between the germline ends. In DNA, the CDR3 is TGCGCCAGCAGCCAACTTACAGACACCGGGGAGCTGTTTTTT. Its translation: CASSQLTDTGELFF.

Written as DNA, the CDR3 is TGTGCCTGGACTGGGGGAATCACTGAAGCTTTCTTT. Translation gives CAWTGGITEAFF. This chain joins TRBV30 and TRBJ1-1; perhaps TRBD1 as D (5 bases). The V end was cut by 4 bases, the J end by 4 bases, with 10 bases between. The CDR3 has 12 amino acids. Germline lookup yields CDR1 GTSNPN and CDR2 SVGIG (reference sequence).

V is TRBV5-1 and J is TRBJ2-1, with 8 bases aligning to TRBD2. CDR1 is SGHRS, CDR2 YFSETQ, per germline. There are 15 residues in the CDR3. J gave up 6 bases and V 3 bases, and 8 bases lay outside the gene matches. CDR3 amino acids: CASSSLAGDLNEQFF. DNA of the CDR3: TGCGCCAGCAGCTCCCTAGCGGGCGATCTCAATGAGCAGTTCTTC.

This clone has at least ten counts. The V and J genes are TRBV19 and TRBJ2-7; 7 positions match TRBD2. The junction had 12 bases not matched to a gene; V was cut back by 5 bases and J by 5 bases. The CDR3 covers 15 residues. From germline, CDR1 is LNHDA and CDR2 SQIVND (reference sequence). CDR3 loop: CASSQTSSILDEQYF. CDR3 bases: TGTGCCAGTAGTCAGACTAGCTCAATCTTGGACGAGCAGTACTTC.

This clone has just a few counts. The genes are TRBV7-2 and TRBJ2-5; no clear D gene. Trimming stripped 2 bases from V and 9 bases from J, with 13 bases between. The CDR3 runs to 13 residues. Germline CDR1 and CDR2: SGHTA and FQGNSA. This chain's CDR3 is CASSLIPRGPQYF. CDR3 sequence (DNA): TGTGCCAGCAGCTTAATCCCCCGTGGTCCCCAGTACTTC.

The chain has TRBV19 and TRBJ2-3; no firm D call. Trimming took 1 base from V and 2 from J, leaving 4 bases between them. Per germline, CDR1 LNHDA and CDR2 SQIVND (reference sequence). There are 13 residues in the CDR3. The CDR3 sequence is CASSIAYTDTQYF. Written as DNA, the CDR3 is TGTGCCAGTAGTATAGCCTACACAGATACGCAGTATTTT. Combining the CDR3 with reference TRBV19 and TRBJ2-3 gives the whole variable domain DGGITQSPKYLFRKEGQNVTLSCEQNLNHDAMYWYRQDPGQGLRLIYYSQIVNDFQKGDIAEGYSVSREKKESFPLTVTSAQKNPTAFYLCASSIAYTDTQYFGPGTRLTVL.

This clone was observed a few times. The J gene is TRBJ1-2, the V gene TRBV27; possibly TRBD1 for D (5 bases). With 5 bases removed from V and 6 bases from J, the gap between germline ends came to 13 bases. The CDR3 runs to 13 residues. Germline CDR1 reads MNHEY; CDR2 reads SMNVEV (reference sequence). The CDR3 spells CASSTQGFHGYTF. DNA of the CDR3: TGTGCCAGCAGTACTCAGGGATTCCATGGCTACACCTTC.

The table lists this clone with a few counts. This chain joins TRBV6-5 and TRBJ2-2, with TRBD1 matching 9 bases. The germline CDR1 and CDR2 sequences are MNHEY and SVGAGI. There are 13 residues in the CDR3. With 10 bases clipped from V and 7 bases from J, the junction kept 7 bases outside the gene matches. The CDR3 DNA follows: TGTGCCACCAGGACAGGGGAAAACGGGGAGCTGTTTTTT. Translated: CATRTGENGELFF.

The rearrangement uses TRBV7-8 and TRBJ1-2, with D maybe TRBD1 (6 bases). V was pared by 5 bases and J by 0 bases, with 13 bases between. The CDR3 is 15 amino acids. The V gene's germline CDR1 is SGHVS and CDR2 FQNEAQ. The CDR3 DNA follows: TGTGCCAGCAGCGCAACCAGGACAGCTAACTATGGCTACACCTTC. This codes for CASSATRTANYGYTF.

For the CDR3, the DNA is TGTGCCAGCAGCTTGGTCGGGAACTATGGCTACACCTTC. Its translation: CASSLVGNYGYTF. This chain connects TRBV7-2 to TRBJ1-2, with D unclear. Germline CDR1 SGHTA, CDR2 FQGNSA. The germline V and J ends were trimmed by 3 bases and 2 bases, with 7 bases remaining between them. The CDR3 runs 13 residues.

Only a few counts were recorded for this clone. The V gene is TRBV5-6, the J gene TRBJ1-2; tentatively, D is TRBD1 (5 bases). V lost 4 bases, J lost 6 bases, and 19 bases lay in between. CDR1 is SGHDT, CDR2 YYEEEE, per germline. CDR3 size: 15 residues. Here the CDR3 reads CASSPADSRPNGYTF. The DNA for the CDR3 is TGTGCCAGCAGCCCGGCCGACAGTCGGCCAAATGGCTACACCTTC. The complete variable domain, with remaining parts taken from reference TRBV5-6 and TRBJ1-2, reads DAGVTQSPTHLIKTRGQQVTLRCSPKSGHDTVSWYQQALGQGPQFIFQYYEEEERQRGNFPDRFSGHQFPNYSSELNVNALLLGDSALYLCASSPADSRPNGYTFGSGTRLTVV.

This chain uses TRBV4-3 with TRBJ2-4; D not resolved. Germline loops: CDR1 LGHNA, CDR2 YSLEER. The CDR3 length is 18 residues. Trimming stripped 0 bases from V and 0 bases from J, with 15 bases between. DNA of the CDR3: TGCGCCAGCAGCCAAGAAGGTTCGGCAGGATTAGCCAAAAACATTCAGTACTTC. Its protein product is CASSQEGSAGLAKNIQYF.

This clone was recorded at least ten times. V is TRBV10-3 and J is TRBJ1-4, with TRBD1 as a possible D gene (6 bases). The V end was cut by 10 bases, the J end by 6 bases, with 12 bases between. In germline, CDR1 is ENHRY, CDR2 SYGVKD. The CDR3 sequence is 12 residues long. CDR3 sequence (DNA): TGTGCCACAGGACAGAGATATGAAAAACTGTTTTTT. Its protein product is CATGQRYEKLFF.

In nucleotides, the CDR3 is TGTGCCAGTAGTATAGATAGAATGAGTGGTTCACCCCTCCACTTT. Translating gives CASSIDRMSGSPLHF. This sequence joins TRBV19 and TRBJ1-6; D gene unclear. CDR1 LNHDA and CDR2 SQIVND come from the germline V gene (reference sequence). The CDR3 runs to 15 residues. Deletions cut 0 bases from V and 9 bases from J, with 12 bases between.

Only a few counts were recorded for this clone. The gene calls are TRBV18 and TRBJ1-2; TRBD1 agrees at 10 bases. The CDR3 is 16 amino acids. J gave up 4 bases and V 3 bases, and 8 bases lay outside the gene matches. Germline V gene data show CDR1 as KGHSH and CDR2 as LQKENI. The CDR3 DNA sequence: TGTGCCAGCTCACCGGAACAGACAGGGGGCAGCTATGGCTACACCTTC. Protein sequence: CASSPEQTGGSYGYTF.